These T cell receptor beta chains were read from a single sample in a study of T cells after yellow fever vaccination. TCRdb independently ran MiXCR on the 5' RACE reads; one entry per CDR3 protein. The sample lists approximately 510,000 distinct CDR3 sequences, roughly a fifth occurring once. Sequencing was performed on PBMCs, taken approximately 20 days after the first yellow fever vaccination. The source of these receptors is a man aged 18-30 years who received the YFV17D yellow fever vaccine. Both conserved end residues are part of each CDR3. The D gene is left open where the match is weak. Size tells how often a clone was seen (once, few, many) or the class of an expanded clone, and some rows leave it out.

TRBJ1-5 . TRBV4-3 . CASSRTVHSNQPQHF TGCGCCAGCAGCCGGACAGTTCATAGCAATCAGCCCCAGCATTTT
TRBJ1-1 . TRBV20-1 . CSADDRLNTEAFF TGCAGTGCTGACGACAGGCTGAACACTGAAGCTTTCTTT
TRBJ1-5 TRBD1 TRBV20-1 . CSAPDRENQPQHF TGCAGTGCTCCCGACAGGGAGAATCAGCCCCAGCATTTT
TRBJ2-2 TRBD2 TRBV5-1 . CASSLAAGANTGELFF TGCGCCAGCAGTTTGGCAGCGGGGGCGAACACCGGGGAGCTGTTTTTT
TRBJ2-5 TRBD1 TRBV7-8 many CASRQRTGQETQYF TGTGCCAGCAGGCAAAGGACAGGGCAAGAGACCCAGTACTTC
TRBJ1-4 . TRBV15 many CATSRDRAWDEKLFF TGTGCCACCAGCAGAGACAGGGCCTGGGATGAAAAACTGTTTTTT
TRBJ2-2 TRBD1 TRBV4-3 few CASSQLPGGRTGELFF TGCGCCAGCAGCCAACTACCAGGGGGCCGAACCGGGGAGCTGTTTTTT
TRBJ2-1 . TRBV20-1 . CSALGQTLYNEQFF TGCAGTGCCCTAGGACAGACCCTTTACAATGAGCAGTTCTTC
TRBJ2-3 . TRBV20-1 . CSAQWWGNTDTQYF TGCAGTGCTCAGTGGTGGGGGAACACAGATACGCAGTATTTT
TRBJ2-3 TRBD1 TRBV18 . CASSPQTGENTQYF TGTGCCAGCTCACCCCAGACAGGGGAAAATACGCAGTATTTT
TRBJ1-2 . TRBV9 . CASSGGLGHFYGYTF TGTGCCAGCAGCGGAGGTCTGGGACACTTCTATGGCTACACCTTC
TRBJ2-5 TRBD1 TRBV20-1 few CSATPTGGSETQYF TGCAGTGCTACCCCCACAGGGGGCTCAGAGACCCAGTACTTC
TRBJ1-4 . TRBV4-1 . CASSQAAGVGKLFF TGCGCCAGCAGCCAGGCCGCGGGGGTGGGAAAACTGTTTTTT
TRBJ2-1 . TRBV6-5 many CASSFGPRPGEQFF TGTGCCAGCAGTTTTGGGCCCCGACCGGGAGAGCAGTTCTTC
TRBJ1-6 . TRBV18 many CASQDRDNSPLHF TGTGCCAGCCAGGACAGAGATAATTCACCCCTCCACTTT
TRBJ2-2 TRBD1 TRBV29-1 . CSVFGTGAIGELFF TGCAGCGTTTTCGGGACAGGGGCGATCGGGGAGCTGTTTTTT
TRBJ2-3 TRBD2 TRBV12-3/TRBV12-4 . CASSQTSGGPSSTDTQYF TGTGCCAGCAGTCAGACTAGCGGGGGCCCGTCTAGCACAGATACGCAGTATTTT
TRBJ2-7 . TRBV7-2 . CASSSTRGSEQYF TGTGCCAGCAGCTCCACCCGGGGCAGCGAGCAGTACTTC
TRBJ1-5 . TRBV24-1 few CATSDPTVGVGPQHF TGTGCCACCAGTGATCCGACAGTGGGGGTAGGGCCCCAGCATTTT
TRBJ2-3 . TRBV5-1 . CASSLVTQPIADTQYF TGCGCCAGCAGCTTGGTTACACAGCCTATCGCGGATACGCAGTATTTT
TRBJ2-2 TRBD1 TRBV6-2/TRBV6-3 few CASRYPDTGAPGELFF TGTGCCAGCAGATATCCGGACACAGGGGCCCCCGGGGAGCTGTTTTTT
TRBJ1-3 . TRBV7-9 . CASSLYRQGNTIYF TGTGCCAGCAGCTTATACAGGCAAGGAAACACCATATATTTT
TRBJ1-1 TRBD1 TRBV12-3/TRBV12-4 many CASSLQGAGNTEAFF TGTGCCAGCAGTTTACAGGGGGCAGGAAACACTGAAGCTTTCTTT
TRBJ2-5 . TRBV11-1 few CASSSWSRRIQETQYF TGTGCCAGCAGCTCTTGGTCGCGGCGGATTCAAGAGACCCAGTACTTC
TRBJ2-5 . TRBV7-9 . CASSSDFVGQYF TGTGCCAGCAGCTCGGACTTTGTGGGCCAGTACTTC
TRBJ2-7 . TRBV27 . CASSLRRESYEQYF TGTGCCAGCAGTTTAAGGCGAGAGTCCTACGAGCAGTACTTC
TRBJ2-1 TRBD1 TRBV10-3 . CAISLTTGTYNEQFF TGTGCCATCAGTTTGACGACAGGGACCTACAATGAGCAGTTCTTC
TRBJ2-3 . TRBV5-4 . CASKRGGPSTDTQYF TGTGCCAGCAAACGCGGGGGCCCTAGCACAGATACGCAGTATTTT
TRBJ2-3 TRBD2 TRBV5-1 few CASSVGAGGPRVDTQYF TGCGCCAGCAGTGTCGGGGCGGGGGGCCCCCGCGTAGATACGCAGTATTTT
TRBJ2-1 TRBD1 TRBV10-3 few CAISATGTVYNEQFF TGTGCCATCAGTGCAACCGGGACAGTATACAATGAGCAGTTCTTC
TRBJ2-1 . TRBV19 few CASSTERGQSSYNEQFF TGTGCCAGTAGTACGGAACGAGGACAGAGCTCCTACAATGAGCAGTTCTTC
TRBJ1-4 TRBD1 TRBV5-1 . CASSLTTGEEKLFF TGCGCCAGCAGCTTGACGACAGGGGAGGAAAAACTGTTTTTT
TRBJ1-5 . TRBV27 . CASSLIGSNQPQHF TGTGCCAGCAGTTTAATCGGGAGCAATCAGCCCCAGCATTTT
TRBJ2-1 . TRBV24-1 . CATSGSGADNEQFF TGTGCCACCAGTGGATCGGGCGCCGACAATGAGCAGTTCTTC
TRBJ1-6 TRBD1 TRBV7-9 . CASSPGGTGLNSPLHF TGTGCCAGCAGCCCCGGGGGGACAGGACTTAATTCACCCCTCCACTTT
TRBJ2-5 . TRBV12-3/TRBV12-4 . CASSAEIETQYF TGTGCCAGCAGCGCGGAAATTGAGACCCAGTACTTC
TRBJ1-2 . TRBV3-1 . CASSQDSSGNYGYTF TGTGCCAGCAGCCAAGACTCCAGCGGTAACTATGGCTACACCTTC
TRBJ2-3 . TRBV5-1 . CASSFRASGTDTQYF TGCGCCAGCAGCTTCCGGGCTAGCGGCACAGATACGCAGTATTTT